One sample yielded the 14 T cell receptor beta chains listed below, sequenced in a study of cytomegalovirus exposure and HLA in healthy donors. The PCR had 60 Vbeta and 13 Jbeta primers. Sequenced by immunoSEQ multiplex PCR; TCRdb stores in-frame clones only, minus some. The repertoire holds under 200,000 clones, with approximately 78% as singletons. Sequenced material: PBMCs. Receptor source: a male donor in good health and CMV-seropositive.

With respect to this clone: One end of the junction varies from germline; a read error may be responsible. This chain joins TRBV19 and TRBJ1-5; D gene ambiguous. The CDR3 sequence is 14 residues long. Germline CDR1 reads LNHDA; CDR2 reads SQIVND (reference sequence). The chain's CDR3 is CASRPQSTFQAQHF. As DNA, the CDR3 is TGTGCCAGTCGGCCGCAGTCTACCTTTCAGGCCCAGCATTTT.

The V call is TRBV30, the J call TRBJ1-2, with TRBD1 identical over 8 bases. From germline, CDR1 is GTSNPN and CDR2 SVGIG (reference sequence). CDR3 length equals 15 residues. With V trimmed by 3 bases and J by 3 bases, 9 bases remained unmatched. The CDR3 DNA follows: TGTGCCTGGAGATCCGGACAGGGTGGGGACTATGGCTACACCTTC. Translated: CAWRSGQGGDYGYTF.

This chain links TRBV5-1 with TRBJ2-1; 8 bases are a match to TRBD2. This CDR3 is built from 14 residues. The V segment lost 4 bases and the J segment 8 bases; nucleotides outside the gene matches: 8. CDR1 and CDR2 (germline): SGHRS, YFSETQ. The CDR3 DNA sequence: TGCGCCAGCAGCCGGGGGGGGCGCGAGGATGAGCAGTTCTTC. Translating it yields CASSRGGREDEQFF.

The chain recombines TRBV11-2 with TRBJ2-5; D remains unclear. The CDR3 contains 12 residues. V lost 5 bases, J lost 2 bases, and 6 bases lay in between. The germline V gene has CDR1 SGHAT and CDR2 FQNNGV. For the CDR3, the DNA is TGTGCCAGCAGCCCCCGGCAAGAGACCCAGTACTTC. It yields the protein CASSPRQETQYF.

The chain joins TRBV11-2 to TRBJ2-5; maybe TRBD2 (6 bases). The J call may be faulty, since TRBJ2-7 better matches the DNA end. The V gene's germline CDR1 is SGHAT and CDR2 FQNNGV. This CDR3 is 13 amino acids long. CDR3 in DNA: TGTGCCAGCAGCCCAGGACTATCCTACGAGCAGTACTTC. Protein: CASSPGLSYEQYF.

The rearrangement links TRBV7-6 to TRBJ2-7; D not resolved. Germline loops: CDR1 SGHVS, CDR2 FNYEAQ. The CDR3 sequence is 14 residues long. Trimming stripped 2 bases from V and 2 bases from J, with 10 bases between. Here the CDR3 reads CASSLKEQAYEQYF. The CDR3 nucleotides read TGTGCCAGCAGCTTAAAAGAGCAGGCCTACGAGCAGTACTTC.

V and J are TRBV2 and TRBJ2-5, with 7 bases fitting TRBD2. After removal of 9 bases from V and 2 bases from J, the junction contained 6 bases not matched to a gene. Germline values: CDR1 SNHLY, CDR2 FYNNEI. The CDR3 sequence is 13 residues long. The CDR3 region has the DNA TGTGCCAGTGCGGGAGCGGGTCAAGAGACCCAGTACTTC. Its translation: CASAGAGQETQYF.

The rearrangement uses TRBV6-1 and TRBJ2-1; TRBD2 matches 8 bases. This CDR3 is built from 13 residues. Germline V lookup: CDR1 MNHNS, CDR2 SASEGT. Trimming took 11 bases from V and 8 from J; bases not matched to a gene: 11. The CDR3 is CAGNVAGGDEQFF. Here the CDR3 DNA reads TGTGCCGGAAACGTGGCGGGAGGTGATGAGCAGTTCTTC.

The chain has TRBV5-5 and TRBJ2-3; TRBD2 matches 12 bases. This CDR3 comprises 14 residues. Germline lookup yields CDR1 SGHKS and CDR2 YYEKEE (reference sequence). V lost 7 bases to trimming and J lost 4 bases; unmatched junction nucleotides: 4. CDR3: CASSGLAGSDTQYF. CDR3 bases: TGTGCCAGCTCGGGACTAGCGGGTTCAGATACGCAGTATTTT. Using reference TRBV5-5 and TRBJ2-3 for the parts outside the CDR3, the full variable domain is DAGVTQSPTHLIKTRGQQVTLRCSPISGHKSVSWYQQVLGQGPQFIFQYYEKEERGRGNFPDRFSARQFPNYSSELNVNALLLGDSALYLCASSGLAGSDTQYFGPGTRLTVL.

The rearrangement links TRBV29-1 to TRBJ2-2, with TRBD2 as a possible D gene (5 bases). CDR3 length equals 15 residues. The V and J ends lost 0 bases and 5 bases respectively, with 13 bases between them. Germline CDR1 SQVTM, CDR2 ANQGSEA. CDR3 sequence: CSVEDIGDRTGELFF. The CDR3 DNA follows: TGCAGCGTTGAAGATATCGGGGATCGGACCGGGGAGCTGTTTTTT.

CDR3 amino acids: CASGLLTGSTGELFF. The CDR3 DNA sequence: TGTGCTAGTGGCCTACTGACTGGGAGCACCGGGGAGCTGTTTTTT. This rearrangement joins TRBV12-5 to TRBJ2-2; weak D call: TRBD2 (5 bases). This CDR3 comprises 15 residues. Germline-derived CDR1 and CDR2 are LGHNT and FRNRAP. V was cut by 6 bases and J by 4 bases, with 15 bases left in between.

The chain joins TRBV12-5 to TRBJ1-1, with 8 bases aligning to TRBD1. The V and J ends lost 0 bases and 5 bases, in that order; junction bases with no gene match: 5. The germline CDR1 and CDR2 sequences are LGHNT and FRNRAP. There are 15 residues in the CDR3. CDR3 sequence: CASGLVTGGGTEAFF. The CDR3 DNA reads TGTGCTAGTGGTTTGGTAACAGGGGGAGGGACTGAAGCTTTCTTT.

V is TRBV27 and J is TRBJ1-5; 7 bases agree with TRBD1. J gave up 6 bases and V 4 bases, and 12 bases lay outside the gene matches. CDR3 length equals 16 residues. The germline gives CDR1 MNHEY, CDR2 SMNVEV (reference sequence). The CDR3 DNA is TGTGCCAGCAGTTCCGGTGGCGGAGGGGGCAGTCAGCCCCAGCATTTT. The encoded protein is CASSSGGGGGSQPQHF.

V is TRBV7-2 and J is TRBJ2-3, with a possible D match to TRBD1 (6 bases). Between the trimmed V and J ends, which lost 6 bases and 1 base, there was a span of 17 bases. The CDR3 has 16 amino acids. The V gene's germline CDR1 is SGHTA and CDR2 FQGNSA. CDR3 loop: CASRTSRDMGTDTQYF. CDR3 coding DNA: TGTGCCAGCAGGACCTCCCGGGACATGGGCACAGATACGCAGTATTTT.